The 2 T cell receptor beta chains presented below share a single source sample, sequenced in a study of response to subunit inactivated influenza vaccine. From the RT-PCR reads, TCRdb called clonotypes with MiXCR, one entry per CDR3 protein. Here the sample spans about 800,000 distinct CDR3 sequences, about 20% being singletons. Specimen: PBMCs from blood, collected more than 4 days after vaccination. These receptors all stem from a man aged 45 to 65 who received an inactivated influenza vaccine.

This clonotype has a handful of counts. The genes are TRBV6-2 or TRBV6-3 and TRBJ2-5, with 7 positions matching TRBD1. Germline V lookup: CDR1 MNHEY, CDR2 SVGEGT. The CDR3 contains 15 residues. V gave up 4 bases and J gave up 3 bases; unmatched junction bases: 8. The CDR3 sequence is CASSSPGTVKETQYF. Here the CDR3 DNA reads TGTGCCAGCAGTTCGCCCGGGACAGTAAAAGAGACCCAGTACTTC.

This clonotype was picked up a small number of times. The chain is built from TRBV7-9 and TRBJ1-2; no clear D. Looked up from germline, CDR1 is SEHNR and CDR2 is FQNEAQ (reference sequence). The CDR3 spans 13 residues. V lost 0 bases, J lost 8 bases, and 10 bases lay in between. CDR3 sequence: CASSLASPNGYTF. The CDR3 region has the DNA TGTGCCAGCAGCTTAGCGTCCCCCAACGGCTACACCTTC. Based on the CDR3 plus reference TRBV7-9 and TRBJ1-2, the full variable domain is DTGVSQNPRHKITKRGQNVTFRCDPISEHNRLYWYRQTLGQGPEFLTYFQNEAQLEKSRLLSDRFSAERPKGSFSTLEIQRTEQGDSAMYLCASSLASPNGYTFGSGTRLTVV.